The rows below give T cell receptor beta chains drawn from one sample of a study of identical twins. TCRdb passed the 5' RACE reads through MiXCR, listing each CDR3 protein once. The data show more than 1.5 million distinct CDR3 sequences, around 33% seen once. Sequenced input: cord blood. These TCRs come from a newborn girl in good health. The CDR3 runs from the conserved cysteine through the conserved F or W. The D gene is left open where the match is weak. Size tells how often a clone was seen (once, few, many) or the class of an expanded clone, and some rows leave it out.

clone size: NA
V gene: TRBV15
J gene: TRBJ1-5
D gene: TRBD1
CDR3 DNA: TGTGCCACCCGACAGGGGCCGAATCAGCCCCAGCATTTT
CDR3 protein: CATRQGPNQPQHF

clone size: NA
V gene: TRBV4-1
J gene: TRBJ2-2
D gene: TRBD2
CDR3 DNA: TGCGCCAGCAGGCGGACTAGCCTGAACACCGGGGAGCTGTTTTTT
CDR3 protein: CASRRTSLNTGELFF

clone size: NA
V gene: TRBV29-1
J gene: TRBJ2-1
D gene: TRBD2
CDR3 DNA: TGCAGCGAGCGACGACTAGCGGGGAGAAACAGTGAGCAGTTCTTC
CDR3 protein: CSERRLAGRNSEQFF

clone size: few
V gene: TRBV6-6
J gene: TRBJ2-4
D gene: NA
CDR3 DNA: TGTGCCAGCAGTTACTCTCGTGGGGGTCGGGGAAACATTCAGTACTTC
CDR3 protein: CASSYSRGGRGNIQYF

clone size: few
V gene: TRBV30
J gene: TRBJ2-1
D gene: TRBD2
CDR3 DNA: TGTGTCTGGGGGGGGATCCTCTCCTACAATGAGCAGTTCTTC
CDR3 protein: CVWGGILSYNEQFF

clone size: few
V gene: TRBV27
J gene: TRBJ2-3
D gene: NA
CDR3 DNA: TGTGCCAGTACCTTCCGGACAGCACCAACCCCCGCTAGCACAGATACGCAGTATTTT
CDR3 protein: CASTFRTAPTPASTDTQYF

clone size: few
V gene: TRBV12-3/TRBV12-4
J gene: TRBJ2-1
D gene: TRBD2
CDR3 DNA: TGTGCCAGCAGTTTTCCTTCTAGCGGGGGGGCCCACAATGAGCAGTTCTTC
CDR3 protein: CASSFPSSGGAHNEQFF

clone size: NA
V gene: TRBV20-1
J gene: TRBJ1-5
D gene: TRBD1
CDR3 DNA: TGCAGTGCGGGGACAGGGCGGAGGAATCAGCCCCAGCATTTT
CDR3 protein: CSAGTGRRNQPQHF

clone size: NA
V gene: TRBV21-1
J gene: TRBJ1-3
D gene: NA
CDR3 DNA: TGTGCCAGCAGCAAAATTACTCGGATGAAGCCTGGAAACACCATATATTTT
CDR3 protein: CASSKITRMKPGNTIYF

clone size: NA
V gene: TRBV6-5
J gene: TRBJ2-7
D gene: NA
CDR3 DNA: TGTGCCAGCAGCCGAGGGTCCCCAGGGACCTACGAGCAGTACTTC
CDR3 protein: CASSRGSPGTYEQYF

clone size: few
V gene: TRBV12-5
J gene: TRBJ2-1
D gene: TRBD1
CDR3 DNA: TGTGCTAGTGGCACCGGACAGGGGGTGAGTCTTGAGCAGTTCTTC
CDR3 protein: CASGTGQGVSLEQFF

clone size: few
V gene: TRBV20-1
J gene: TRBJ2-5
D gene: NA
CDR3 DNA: TGCAGTGCTAGAGTCCTAGCTCGAGCGGAGACCCAGTACTTC
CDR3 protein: CSARVLARAETQYF

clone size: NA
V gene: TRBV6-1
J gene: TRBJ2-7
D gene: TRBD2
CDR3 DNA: TGTGCCAGCAGTGAAGCCCGTAGCGGGGCCCTCTACGAGCAGTACTTC
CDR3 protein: CASSEARSGALYEQYF

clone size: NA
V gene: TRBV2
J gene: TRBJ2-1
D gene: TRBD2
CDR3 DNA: TGTGCCAGCAGTGACCTAGCGGGGGACCACAATGAGCAGTTCTTC
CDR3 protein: CASSDLAGDHNEQFF

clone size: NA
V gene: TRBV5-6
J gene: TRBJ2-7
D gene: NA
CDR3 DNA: TGTGCCAGCAGCGACGTTCTCAGATGGCAGTCCTCCTACGAGCAGTACTTC
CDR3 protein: CASSDVLRWQSSYEQYF

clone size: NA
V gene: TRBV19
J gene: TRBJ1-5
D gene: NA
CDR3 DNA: TGTGCCAGTACCAAGAACGCGGGGGATAGCAATCAGCCCCAGCATTTT
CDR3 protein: CASTKNAGDSNQPQHF

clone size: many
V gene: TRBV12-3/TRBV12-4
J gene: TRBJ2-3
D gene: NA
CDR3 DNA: TGTGCCAGCAGCTTAGGTGGGGGACCCACAGATACGCAGTATTTT
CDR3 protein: CASSLGGGPTDTQYF

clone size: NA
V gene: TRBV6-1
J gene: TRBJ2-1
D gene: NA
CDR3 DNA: TGTGCCAGCAGTGAAGTTCGGACTCGCAACAATGAGCAGTTCTTC
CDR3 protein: CASSEVRTRNNEQFF